This is a list of T cell receptor beta chains from one sample in a study of blood T cell repertoires in COVID-19. Profiled with immunoSEQ multiplex PCR; TCRdb holds only in-frame clones, not every one. The data show 30,000 to 40,000 clones, with approximately 90% seen just once and over 1.5% held by the top ten. Sequencing was carried out using peripheral blood. The receptors originated from a man aged 45-65 years with active or convalescent COVID-19. The CDR3 runs from the conserved cysteine through the conserved F or W. Fields, in order: clone size, J gene, V gene, D gene, CDR3 DNA, CDR3 protein. The D gene is left open where the match is weak. For some rows the clone size is stated as once, few or many, or as a class when expanded; others skip it.

abundance: NA; j_gene: TRBJ2-7; v_gene: TRBV30; d_gene: TRBD1; CDR3nt: TGTGTCTGCAAGCGGACAGGGGGCGGCTACGAGCAGTACTTC; CDR3aa: CVCKRTGGGYEQYF
abundance: NA; j_gene: TRBJ2-3; v_gene: TRBV7-9; d_gene: NA; CDR3nt: TGTGCCAGCAGCTCTACTCCCTCTAGTCGTGGAGATACGCAGTATTTT; CDR3aa: CASSSTPSSRGDTQYF
abundance: NA; j_gene: TRBJ2-5; v_gene: TRBV18; d_gene: NA; CDR3nt: TGTGCCAGCTCACGAGGCACGGCCCCCGGAGAGACCCAGTACTTC; CDR3aa: CASSRGTAPGETQYF
abundance: NA; j_gene: TRBJ2-6; v_gene: TRBV7-2; d_gene: TRBD1; CDR3nt: TGTGCCAGCAACCGACAGGGCGGTTCTGGGGCCAACGTCCTGACTTTC; CDR3aa: CASNRQGGSGANVLTF
abundance: NA; j_gene: TRBJ2-3; v_gene: TRBV5-1; d_gene: TRBD2; CDR3nt: TGCGCCAGCAGCTTGGACCTAGCGGGCTCCACAGATACGCAGTATTTT; CDR3aa: CASSLDLAGSTDTQYF
abundance: NA; j_gene: TRBJ1-6; v_gene: TRBV6-1; d_gene: NA; CDR3nt: TGTGCCAGCAGTGAACAGGGGATAAGTTACGGTTCACCCCTCCACTTT; CDR3aa: CASSEQGISYGSPLHF
abundance: NA; j_gene: TRBJ1-2; v_gene: TRBV28; d_gene: NA; CDR3nt: TGTGCCAGCAGTGAACACGGATCTCGCCGGGACTATGGCTACACCTTC; CDR3aa: CASSEHGSRRDYGYTF
abundance: NA; j_gene: TRBJ2-3; v_gene: TRBV9; d_gene: TRBD2; CDR3nt: TGTGCCAGCAGCGTAGTACCAGCGGGAAGGGGAGATACGCAGTATTTT; CDR3aa: CASSVVPAGRGDTQYF
abundance: NA; j_gene: TRBJ2-7; v_gene: TRBV28; d_gene: TRBD1; CDR3nt: TGTGCCAGCAGTTCCCCGGACAGGGGGCACTACGAGCAGTACTTC; CDR3aa: CASSSPDRGHYEQYF
abundance: NA; j_gene: TRBJ2-7; v_gene: TRBV4-3; d_gene: TRBD1; CDR3nt: TGCGCCAGCAGCCAAGATGTCGGCAGGGGGTTCTACGAGCAGTACTTC; CDR3aa: CASSQDVGRGFYEQYF
abundance: NA; j_gene: TRBJ2-2; v_gene: TRBV21-1; d_gene: NA; CDR3nt: TGTGCCAGCAGCAGGACTAGCGGGTACGCGAACACCGGGGAGCTGTTTTTT; CDR3aa: CASSRTSGYANTGELFF
abundance: NA; j_gene: TRBJ2-1; v_gene: TRBV5-1; d_gene: TRBD2; CDR3nt: TGCGCCAGCAAACTAGCGGGCTACAATGAGCAGTTCTTC; CDR3aa: CASKLAGYNEQFF
abundance: once; j_gene: TRBJ1-5; v_gene: TRBV3-1/TRBV3-2; d_gene: NA; CDR3nt: TGTGCCAGCAGCCAATCCCCGGACAGTTATAGCAATCAGCCCCAGCATTTT; CDR3aa: CASSQSPDSYSNQPQHF
abundance: NA; j_gene: TRBJ1-5; v_gene: TRBV10-3; d_gene: TRBD1; CDR3nt: TGTGCCATCAGGGAGACAGGGAACCAGCCCCAGCATTTT; CDR3aa: CAIRETGNQPQHF
abundance: NA; j_gene: TRBJ2-7; v_gene: TRBV4-1; d_gene: TRBD1; CDR3nt: TGCGCCAGCAGCCCAACCCTCCTGACAGGGTCCTACGAGCAGTACTTC; CDR3aa: CASSPTLLTGSYEQYF
abundance: NA; j_gene: TRBJ2-7; v_gene: TRBV4-1; d_gene: TRBD2; CDR3nt: TGCGCCAGCAGCCGTGGCGGGGGTAGCTCCTACGAGCAGTACTTC; CDR3aa: CASSRGGGSSYEQYF
abundance: NA; j_gene: TRBJ2-1; v_gene: TRBV24-1; d_gene: TRBD2; CDR3nt: TGTGCCACGGGACTAGCGGGCAACAATGAGCAGTTCTTC; CDR3aa: CATGLAGNNEQFF
abundance: once; j_gene: TRBJ2-5; v_gene: TRBV2; d_gene: NA; CDR3nt: TGTGCCAGCAGTGAGACGGCTAGCGATGGAGAAGAGACCCAGTACTTC; CDR3aa: CASSETASDGEETQYF
abundance: NA; j_gene: TRBJ1-2; v_gene: TRBV6-5; d_gene: TRBD1; CDR3nt: TGTGCCAGCAGTTACGGGACAGCGAAAGACGACTATGGCTACACCTTC; CDR3aa: CASSYGTAKDDYGYTF
abundance: NA; j_gene: TRBJ1-1; v_gene: TRBV6-6; d_gene: NA; CDR3nt: TGTGCCAGCAGTCCCGTGAGCGGGACCGCACTCGGGGAGAGCACTGAAGCTTTCTTT; CDR3aa: CASSPVSGTALGESTEAFF
abundance: few; j_gene: TRBJ2-3; v_gene: TRBV10-3; d_gene: NA; CDR3nt: TGTGCCATCAGTGAGTACCAGGGGAGCGGTCGCACAGATACGCAGTATTTT; CDR3aa: CAISEYQGSGRTDTQYF
abundance: NA; j_gene: TRBJ2-5; v_gene: TRBV3-1/TRBV3-2; d_gene: TRBD2; CDR3nt: TGTGCCAGCAGCTTCCGAGCTAGCGGGAAGTCCGCCCAGTACTTC; CDR3aa: CASSFRASGKSAQYF
abundance: NA; j_gene: TRBJ1-2; v_gene: TRBV29-1; d_gene: TRBD1; CDR3nt: TGCAGCGTTCGGCAGGGGGACTATGGCTACACCTTC; CDR3aa: CSVRQGDYGYTF
abundance: NA; j_gene: TRBJ2-1; v_gene: TRBV10-1; d_gene: TRBD2; CDR3nt: TGCGCCAGCAGCGAACTAGCGGGATCTGCGTACGACAATGAGCAGTTCTTC; CDR3aa: CASSELAGSAYDNEQFF
abundance: NA; j_gene: TRBJ2-7; v_gene: TRBV7-9; d_gene: NA; CDR3nt: TGTGCCAGCAGCTCCGACAGTTCGGCCTTCGAGCAGTACTTC; CDR3aa: CASSSDSSAFEQYF
abundance: NA; j_gene: TRBJ2-7; v_gene: TRBV6-2/TRBV6-3; d_gene: TRBD2; CDR3nt: TGTGCCAGCAGTGACGGGCCTCGTAGCGGGAGCTACGAGCAGTACTTC; CDR3aa: CASSDGPRSGSYEQYF
abundance: NA; j_gene: TRBJ1-4; v_gene: TRBV19; d_gene: TRBD1; CDR3nt: TGTGCCAGTAGTATGCAGGGGGTGAATGAAAAACTGTTTTTT; CDR3aa: CASSMQGVNEKLFF
abundance: NA; j_gene: TRBJ2-3; v_gene: TRBV4-1; d_gene: TRBD2; CDR3nt: TGCGCCAGCAGCCTGACCCGGACTAGCGGGACAGATACGCAGTATTTT; CDR3aa: CASSLTRTSGTDTQYF
abundance: NA; j_gene: TRBJ2-4; v_gene: TRBV5-6; d_gene: NA; CDR3nt: TGTGCCAGCAGCTCGGGAGAAAACATTCAGTACTTC; CDR3aa: CASSSGENIQYF
abundance: NA; j_gene: TRBJ1-2; v_gene: TRBV19; d_gene: NA; CDR3nt: TGTGCCAGCCGGGACATGCTAAATAACTATGGCTACACCTTC; CDR3aa: CASRDMLNNYGYTF
abundance: NA; j_gene: TRBJ2-2; v_gene: TRBV19; d_gene: NA; CDR3nt: TGTGCCAGTAGTATAGAACGGGCGAACACCGGGGAGCTGTTTTTT; CDR3aa: CASSIERANTGELFF
abundance: NA; j_gene: TRBJ2-7; v_gene: TRBV6-5; d_gene: NA; CDR3nt: TGTGCCAGCAACCCCGGGCCAGGGAGGTCCTACGAGCAGTACTTC; CDR3aa: CASNPGPGRSYEQYF
abundance: NA; j_gene: TRBJ2-2; v_gene: TRBV4-1; d_gene: TRBD1; CDR3nt: TGCGCCAGCAGCCAATTCCCGGGACAGAAAACCGGGGAGCTGTTTTTT; CDR3aa: CASSQFPGQKTGELFF
abundance: once; j_gene: TRBJ2-1; v_gene: TRBV5-6; d_gene: NA; CDR3nt: TGTGCCAGCAGCCATGGACAGAACTACAATGAGCAGTTCTTC; CDR3aa: CASSHGQNYNEQFF
abundance: NA; j_gene: TRBJ2-7; v_gene: TRBV27; d_gene: TRBD1; CDR3nt: TGTGCCAGCAGTCACAGGGGTGGGTCCTACGAGCAGTACTTC; CDR3aa: CASSHRGGSYEQYF
abundance: NA; j_gene: TRBJ2-7; v_gene: TRBV6-5; d_gene: NA; CDR3nt: TGTGCCAGCAGTTATAGTAATTCCTACGAGCAGTACTTC; CDR3aa: CASSYSNSYEQYF
abundance: NA; j_gene: TRBJ2-2; v_gene: TRBV28; d_gene: NA; CDR3nt: TGTGCCAGCAGAGGAGTCGTAGCCGGGGAGCTGTTTTTT; CDR3aa: CASRGVVAGELFF
abundance: NA; j_gene: TRBJ2-3; v_gene: TRBV18; d_gene: TRBD2; CDR3nt: TGTGCCAGCGCAGGGACTAGCGGGAGAAACACAGATACGCAGTATTTT; CDR3aa: CASAGTSGRNTDTQYF
abundance: NA; j_gene: TRBJ2-1; v_gene: TRBV29-1; d_gene: TRBD1; CDR3nt: TGCAGCCCTAGTCGGGACAGCTCGGGGAATGAGCAGTTCTTC; CDR3aa: CSPSRDSSGNEQFF
abundance: NA; j_gene: TRBJ2-7; v_gene: TRBV29-1; d_gene: NA; CDR3nt: TGCAGCGTTGAAGAGGTTGGCGGCACCTACGAGCAGTACTTC; CDR3aa: CSVEEVGGTYEQYF
abundance: NA; j_gene: TRBJ2-1; v_gene: TRBV7-9; d_gene: NA; CDR3nt: TGTGCCAGCAGCTTTGCCCTTTATAGCGGACAACCCTACAATGAGCAGTTCTTC; CDR3aa: CASSFALYSGQPYNEQFF
abundance: NA; j_gene: TRBJ1-3; v_gene: TRBV11-2; d_gene: TRBD1; CDR3nt: TGTGCCAGCAGGGAGGGGGACAGCTCTGGAAACACCATATATTTT; CDR3aa: CASREGDSSGNTIYF
abundance: once; j_gene: TRBJ2-2; v_gene: TRBV1; d_gene: NA; CDR3nt: TGCACCAGCAGCCAAGCCAGGGGACTAGCGGGAGGCACCGGGGAGCTGTTTTTT; CDR3aa: CTSSQARGLAGGTGELFF
abundance: NA; j_gene: TRBJ1-5; v_gene: TRBV28; d_gene: NA; CDR3nt: TGTGCCAGCAGTCCCGGACGTCGGGAGGGCAATCAGCCCCAGCATTTT; CDR3aa: CASSPGRREGNQPQHF
abundance: NA; j_gene: TRBJ1-3; v_gene: TRBV2; d_gene: TRBD1; CDR3nt: TGTGCCAGCAGTAGAGACAGGGCGTACAGGTTGGGCACCATATATTTT; CDR3aa: CASSRDRAYRLGTIYF
abundance: NA; j_gene: TRBJ1-6; v_gene: TRBV6-4; d_gene: NA; CDR3nt: TGTGCCAGCAGTGATGCGGGGGGCTCACCCCTCCACTTT; CDR3aa: CASSDAGGSPLHF
abundance: NA; j_gene: TRBJ2-5; v_gene: TRBV5-1; d_gene: TRBD2; CDR3nt: TGCGCCAGCAGCCCGCTAGCGGGGGCGAAGGAGACCCAGTACTTC; CDR3aa: CASSPLAGAKETQYF
abundance: few; j_gene: TRBJ2-7; v_gene: TRBV11-3; d_gene: TRBD1; CDR3nt: TGTGCCAGCAGCTCCGGGACAGGGTACGAGCAGTACTTC; CDR3aa: CASSSGTGYEQYF
abundance: NA; j_gene: TRBJ2-7; v_gene: TRBV4-3; d_gene: NA; CDR3nt: TGCGCCAGCAGCCAGGGGGCGGGAGTGGGGAACGAGCAGTACTTC; CDR3aa: CASSQGAGVGNEQYF
abundance: NA; j_gene: TRBJ2-7; v_gene: TRBV28; d_gene: TRBD2; CDR3nt: TGTGCCAGCGCTATTCTAGCGGGGAAGGGGATCTACGAGCAGTACTTC; CDR3aa: CASAILAGKGIYEQYF
abundance: NA; j_gene: TRBJ2-5; v_gene: TRBV18; d_gene: TRBD1; CDR3nt: TGTGCCAGCTCACTTACAGGGGATCAAGAGACCCAGTACTTC; CDR3aa: CASSLTGDQETQYF
abundance: NA; j_gene: TRBJ1-5; v_gene: TRBV2; d_gene: NA; CDR3nt: TGTGCCAGCAGTGAGAGGTTTCAACCCCAGCATTTT; CDR3aa: CASSERFQPQHF
abundance: NA; j_gene: TRBJ2-1; v_gene: TRBV6-5; d_gene: NA; CDR3nt: TGTGCCAGCAGTTACACCAGGACTCCAATGGGTGAGCAGTTCTTC; CDR3aa: CASSYTRTPMGEQFF
abundance: once; j_gene: TRBJ2-7; v_gene: TRBV4-3; d_gene: NA; CDR3nt: TGCGCCAGCAGCCAAGATTTGGCAGGGGTCTCCTACGAGCAGTACTTC; CDR3aa: CASSQDLAGVSYEQYF
abundance: NA; j_gene: TRBJ2-3; v_gene: TRBV27; d_gene: NA; CDR3nt: TGTGCCAGCAGGACAAAGGCTACTAGGAGAGATACGCAGTATTTT; CDR3aa: CASRTKATRRDTQYF
abundance: NA; j_gene: TRBJ1-5; v_gene: TRBV18; d_gene: NA; CDR3nt: TGTGCCAGCTCACCATCACGGCAGGGCAATCAGCCCCAGCATTTT; CDR3aa: CASSPSRQGNQPQHF
abundance: NA; j_gene: TRBJ2-7; v_gene: TRBV19; d_gene: TRBD1; CDR3nt: TGTGCCAGTAGTATCGGGTCGGGGACAGGGGGCGGCGAGCAGTACTTC; CDR3aa: CASSIGSGTGGGEQYF